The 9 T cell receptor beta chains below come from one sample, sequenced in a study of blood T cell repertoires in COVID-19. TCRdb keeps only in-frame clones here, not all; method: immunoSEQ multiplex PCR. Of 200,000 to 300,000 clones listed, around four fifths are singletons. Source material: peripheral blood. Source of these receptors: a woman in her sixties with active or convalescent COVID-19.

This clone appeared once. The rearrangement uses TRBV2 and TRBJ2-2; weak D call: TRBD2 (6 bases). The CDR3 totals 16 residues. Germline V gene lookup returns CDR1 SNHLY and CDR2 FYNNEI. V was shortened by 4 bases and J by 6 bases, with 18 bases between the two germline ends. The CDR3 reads CASSADGGPGAGELFF. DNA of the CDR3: TGTGCCAGCAGTGCGGACGGGGGACCTGGGGCCGGGGAGCTGTTTTTT.

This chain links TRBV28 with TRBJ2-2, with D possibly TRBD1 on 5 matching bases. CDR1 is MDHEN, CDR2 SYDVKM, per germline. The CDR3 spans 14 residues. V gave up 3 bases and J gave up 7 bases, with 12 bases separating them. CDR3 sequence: CASSFGPQGGELFF. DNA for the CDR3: TGTGCCAGCAGTTTTGGGCCCCAGGGCGGGGAGCTGTTTTTT.

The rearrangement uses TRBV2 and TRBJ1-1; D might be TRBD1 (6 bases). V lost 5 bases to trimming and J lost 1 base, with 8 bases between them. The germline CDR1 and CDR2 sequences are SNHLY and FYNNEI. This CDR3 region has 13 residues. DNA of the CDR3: TGTGCCAGCAGTCCGGGACAGAACACTGAAGCTTTCTTT. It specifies CASSPGQNTEAFF. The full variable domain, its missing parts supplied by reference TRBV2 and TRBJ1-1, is EPEVTQTPSHQVTQMGQEVILRCVPISNHLYFYWYRQILGQKVEFLVSFYNNEISEKSEIFDDQFSVERPDGSNFTLKIRSTKLEDSAMYFCASSPGQNTEAFFGQGTRLTVV.

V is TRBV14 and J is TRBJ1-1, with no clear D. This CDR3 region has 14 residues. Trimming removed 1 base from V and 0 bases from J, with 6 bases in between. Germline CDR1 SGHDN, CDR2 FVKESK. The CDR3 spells CASSQGLLNTEAFF. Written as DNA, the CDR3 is TGTGCCAGCAGCCAAGGGCTCTTGAACACTGAAGCTTTCTTT.

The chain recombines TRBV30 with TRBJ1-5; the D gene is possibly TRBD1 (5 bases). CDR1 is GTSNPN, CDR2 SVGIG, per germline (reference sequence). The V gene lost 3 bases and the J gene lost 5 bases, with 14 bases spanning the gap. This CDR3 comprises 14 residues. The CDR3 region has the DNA TGTGCCTGGAGGGGCAGGACACCAGATCAGCCCCAGCATTTT. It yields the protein CAWRGRTPDQPQHF.

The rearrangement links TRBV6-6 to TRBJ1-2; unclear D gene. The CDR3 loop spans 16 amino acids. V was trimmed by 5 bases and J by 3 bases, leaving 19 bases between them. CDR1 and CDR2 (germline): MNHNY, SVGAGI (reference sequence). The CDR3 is CASSRVTAGRDYGYTF. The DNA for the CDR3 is TGTGCCAGCAGTCGAGTAACGGCCGGGCGGGACTATGGCTACACCTTC.

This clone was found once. In nucleotides, the CDR3 is TGTGCCAGCAGCGTGGGCCCCGCAGAGACCCAGTACTTC. This codes for CASSVGPAETQYF. This chain connects TRBV9 to TRBJ2-5; no firm D call. CDR3 size: 13 residues. V was trimmed by 2 bases and J by 4 bases, leaving 9 bases between them. Germline V lookup: CDR1 SGDLS, CDR2 YYNGEE.

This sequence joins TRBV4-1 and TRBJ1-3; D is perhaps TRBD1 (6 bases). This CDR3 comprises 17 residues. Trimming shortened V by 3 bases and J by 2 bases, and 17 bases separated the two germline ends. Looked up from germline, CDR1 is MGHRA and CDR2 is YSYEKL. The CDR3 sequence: CASSHYAAGDAGNTIYF. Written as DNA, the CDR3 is TGCGCCAGCAGCCATTACGCCGCAGGGGATGCTGGAAACACCATATATTTT.

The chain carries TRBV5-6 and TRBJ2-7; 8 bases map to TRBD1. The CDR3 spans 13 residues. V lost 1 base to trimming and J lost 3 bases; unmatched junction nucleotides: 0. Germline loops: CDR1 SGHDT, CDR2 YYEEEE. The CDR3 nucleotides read TGTGCCAGCAGCTTGACAGGGGGCTACGAGCAGTACGTC. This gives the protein CASSLTGGYEQYV.